These 2 T cell receptor beta chains came from one sample sequenced in a study of T cells after yellow fever vaccination. MiXCR was run by TCRdb on the 5' RACE reads, yielding one entry per CDR3 protein. Seen here are some 550,000 distinct CDR3 sequences, roughly 21% observed once, and the top ten hold around 15%. Here the sequenced sample was PBMCs, taken 15 days after the yellow fever booster vaccination. The receptor set was obtained from a young man who received the YFV17D yellow fever vaccine.

A few counts support this clonotype. CDR3 region: CASRTPQGNEQYF. CDR3 nucleotides: TGTGCCAGCAGGACCCCACAGGGAAACGAGCAGTACTTC. The rearrangement links TRBV12-3 or TRBV12-4 to TRBJ2-7; possible D gene TRBD1, 6 bases. The CDR3 is made up of 13 amino acids. The V end was cut by 6 bases, the J end by 5 bases, with 14 bases between.

This chain uses TRBV6-5 with TRBJ1-6; D is unclear. Trimming removed 8 bases at V and 6 bases at J, with 8 bases between. CDR1 is MNHEY and CDR2 is SVGAGI in the germline V gene. The CDR3 totals 12 residues. DNA for the CDR3: TGTGCCAGCGGTGTCCTTAATTCACCCCTCCACTTT. Translated: CASGVLNSPLHF.